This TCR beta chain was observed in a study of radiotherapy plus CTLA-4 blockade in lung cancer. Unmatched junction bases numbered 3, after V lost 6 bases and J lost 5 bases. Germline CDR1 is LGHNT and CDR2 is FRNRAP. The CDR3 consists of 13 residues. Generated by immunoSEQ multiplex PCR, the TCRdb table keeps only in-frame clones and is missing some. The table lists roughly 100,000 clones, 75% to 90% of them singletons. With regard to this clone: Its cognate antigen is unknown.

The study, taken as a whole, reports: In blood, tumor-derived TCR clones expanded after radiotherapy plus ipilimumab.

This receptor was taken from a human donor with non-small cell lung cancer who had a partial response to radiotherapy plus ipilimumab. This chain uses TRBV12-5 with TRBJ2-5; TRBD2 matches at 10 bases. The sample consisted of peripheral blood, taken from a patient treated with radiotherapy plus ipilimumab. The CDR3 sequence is CASGHSGGETQYF. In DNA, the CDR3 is TGTGCTAGTGGCCATAGCGGGGGGGAGACCCAGTACTTC. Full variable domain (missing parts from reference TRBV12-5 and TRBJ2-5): DARVTQTPRHKVTEMGQEVTMRCQPILGHNTVFWYRQTMMQGLELLAYFRNRAPLDDSGMPKDRFSAEMPDATLATLKIQPSEPRDSAVYFCASGHSGGETQYFGPGTRLLVL.